These 21 T cell receptor beta chains were sequenced from one sample in a study of T cell responses to AZD1222 COVID-19 vaccine. The protocol was immunoSEQ multiplex PCR, while the TCRdb copy is restricted to in-frame clones and leaves out a portion. In the table there are tens of thousands of clones, around 83% of which are singletons. This specimen consisted of peripheral blood, obtained on day 0 of AZD1222 vaccination. The source is an adult in good health.

V is TRBV3-1 (or the pseudogene TRBV3-2) and J is TRBJ1-2; D is ambiguous. The CDR3 consists of 14 residues. The germline V gene has CDR1 LGHDT and CDR2 YNNKEL (reference sequence). Between the trimmed V and J ends, which lost 0 bases and 4 bases, there was a span of 9 bases. This chain's CDR3 is CASSQEWASYGYTF. The CDR3 DNA follows: TGTGCCAGCAGCCAAGAGTGGGCCAGCTATGGCTACACCTTC.

V and J are TRBV18 and TRBJ1-3; possible D gene TRBD1, 6 bases. Per the germline V gene, CDR1 is KGHSH and CDR2 is LQKENI. The CDR3 covers 14 residues. The ends were cut back, 3 bases at V and 3 bases at J, with 9 bases in the middle. DNA for the CDR3: TGTGCCAGCTCACCGCAGGGGAGTGGAAACACCATATATTTT. This translates into CASSPQGSGNTIYF.

The chain couples TRBV7-2 to TRBJ1-6; D unclear. There are 15 residues in the CDR3. V lost 7 bases and J lost 8, with 18 bases in between. The germline CDR1 and CDR2 sequences are SGHTA and FQGNSA. CDR3: CASTLGRVSYSPLHF. The CDR3 nucleotides read TGTGCCAGCACCCTCGGGCGGGTTTCATATTCACCCCTCCACTTT.

This chain links TRBV4-2 with TRBJ2-1; possibly TRBD2 for D (6 bases). Trimming left V 0 bases short and J 2 bases short, with 8 bases between. The CDR3 covers 15 residues. Germline CDR1 LGHNA, CDR2 YNFKEQ. The CDR3 loop reads CASSQDWGAYNEQFF. In DNA form, the CDR3 reads TGTGCCAGCAGCCAAGATTGGGGGGCCTACAATGAGCAGTTCTTC.

The gene calls are TRBV18 and TRBJ1-1; D not resolved. V shed 2 bases and J shed 0 bases, with 13 bases lying between them. The CDR3 sequence is 16 residues long. Germline CDR1 KGHSH, CDR2 LQKENI. The CDR3 sequence is CASSPVQVGMNTEAFF. CDR3 DNA: TGTGCCAGCTCACCAGTCCAGGTGGGGATGAACACTGAAGCTTTCTTT.

The V and J genes are TRBV7-2 and TRBJ2-3; 9 bases match TRBD2. Germline CDR1 reads SGHTA; CDR2 reads FQGNSA. V shed 1 base, J shed 7 bases, and the junction held 3 bases outside the gene matches. This CDR3 contains 14 residues. CDR3 bases: TGTGCCAGCAGCTTAGGGACTAGCGACAATACGCAGTATTTT. Its translation is CASSLGTSDNTQYF.

The chain has TRBV3-1 (or the pseudogene TRBV3-2) and TRBJ1-5, with D perhaps TRBD1 (5 bases). This CDR3 spans 17 amino acids. Per germline, CDR1 LGHDT and CDR2 YNNKEL (reference sequence). V lost 0 bases and J 5 bases, leaving 17 bases between the germline ends. CDR3 residues: CASSQDSWPREDQPQHF. As DNA, the CDR3 is TGTGCCAGCAGCCAAGATTCGTGGCCCAGGGAGGATCAGCCCCAGCATTTT.

The rearrangement uses TRBV11-2 and TRBJ1-1; D is undetermined. The CDR3 is made up of 14 amino acids. Between the trimmed V and J ends, which lost 1 base and 1 base, there was a span of 7 bases. Looked up from germline, CDR1 is SGHAT and CDR2 is FQNNGV. For the CDR3, the DNA is TGTGCCAGCAGCTTAGGCTTCTGGAACACTGAAGCTTTCTTT. Encoded protein: CASSLGFWNTEAFF.

This clone appeared once. The chain couples TRBV7-3 to TRBJ2-6; D is ambiguous. The V end lost 1 base, the J end lost 1 base, and 5 bases lay between the germline ends. The germline CDR1 and CDR2 sequences are SGHTA and FQGTGA. This CDR3 comprises 15 residues. The CDR3 here is CASSLIGSGANVLTF. As DNA, the CDR3 is TGTGCCAGCAGCTTAATTGGGTCTGGGGCCAACGTCCTGACTTTC.

This chain connects TRBV5-4 to TRBJ2-5, with D unclear. The V gene lost 1 base and the J gene lost 1 base, with 11 bases spanning the gap. The CDR3 contains 15 residues. Per germline, CDR1 SGHNT and CDR2 YYREEE (reference sequence). CDR3: CASSLPSGSQETQYF. The CDR3 DNA follows: TGTGCCAGCAGCTTGCCCTCTGGATCCCAAGAGACCCAGTACTTC.

J is TRBJ1-2 and V is TRBV6-5; D is unresolved. CDR1 is MNHEY, CDR2 SVGAGI, per germline. The V and J ends lost 5 bases and 10 bases respectively, with 17 bases between them. The length of the CDR3 is 13 residues. The CDR3 DNA follows: TGTGCCAGCAGTCCGATAGGACCTATCTCCTACACCTTC. Amino acid sequence: CASSPIGPISYTF.

The chain has TRBV24-1 and TRBJ1-5; unclear D gene. Deletions cut 5 bases from V and 4 bases from J, with 5 bases between. CDR3 size: 12 residues. Germline values: CDR1 KGHDR, CDR2 SFDVKD. The DNA of the CDR3 is TGTGCCACCAGTGGTGAGAATCAGCCCCAGCATTTT. It yields the protein CATSGENQPQHF.

This rearrangement joins TRBV7-9 to TRBJ1-1; D perhaps matches TRBD1 (5 bases). The V gene lost 5 bases and the J gene lost 2 bases, with 12 bases spanning the gap. The germline V gene has CDR1 SEHNR and CDR2 FQNEAQ (reference sequence). The CDR3 runs 14 residues. Here the CDR3 reads CASSPGPVNTEAFF. The CDR3 DNA reads TGTGCCAGCAGCCCGGGACCGGTTAACACTGAAGCTTTCTTT.

The V and J genes are TRBV18 and TRBJ1-1; no clear D gene. Germline values: CDR1 KGHSH, CDR2 LQKENI. V dropped 6 bases and J dropped 4 bases, with 9 bases sitting between them. This CDR3 has 12 residues. The CDR3 spells CASSPIFTEAFF. The CDR3 nucleotides are TGTGCCAGCTCCCCGATTTTCACTGAAGCTTTCTTT.

The chain links TRBV28 to TRBJ1-1; D gene ambiguous. The germline V gene has CDR1 MDHEN and CDR2 SYDVKM. V dropped 6 bases and J dropped 7 bases, with 12 bases sitting between them. The CDR3 is 12 amino acids. In nucleotides, the CDR3 is TGTGCCAGCAGCCGAAACATCGGTGAAGCTTTCTTT. Protein sequence: CASSRNIGEAFF.

The sample holds one count of this clone. The chain couples TRBV12-5 to TRBJ2-5; 10 bases are shared with TRBD1. Germline CDR1 is LGHNT and CDR2 is FRNRAP. Unmatched junction bases numbered 4, after V lost 6 bases and J lost 3 bases. The CDR3 length is 14 residues. CDR3 sequence reads: CASGLGTGEETQYF. The CDR3 DNA sequence: TGTGCTAGTGGCCTAGGGACAGGGGAAGAGACCCAGTACTTC.

The rearrangement links TRBV6-5 to TRBJ1-2; D remains unclear. Trimming pared 2 bases from V and 5 bases from J, leaving 9 bases between. This CDR3 comprises 13 residues. The germline V gene has CDR1 MNHEY and CDR2 SVGAGI. The DNA for the CDR3 is TGTGCCAGCAGTTACGGGTCGCTATATGGCTACACCTTC. This codes for CASSYGSLYGYTF.

The chain couples TRBV5-1 to TRBJ1-1; a possible D gene is TRBD1 (5 bases). The V gene lost 4 bases and the J gene lost 4 bases, with 17 bases spanning the gap. This CDR3 contains 15 residues. Germline assignment: CDR1 SGHRS and CDR2 YFSETQ. The CDR3 bases are TGCGCCAGCAGCACATTACAAGGTAGGGGCACTGAAGCTTTCTTT. Translated, it gives CASSTLQGRGTEAFF. The whole variable domain, remainder taken from reference TRBV5-1 and TRBJ1-1, is KAGVTQTPRYLIKTRGQQVTLSCSPISGHRSVSWYQQTPGQGLQFLFEYFSETQRNKGNFPGRFSGRQFSNSRSEMNVSTLELGDSALYLCASSTLQGRGTEAFFGQGTRLTVV.

The chain has TRBV19 and TRBJ1-3; weak D call: TRBD1 (5 bases). CDR1 is LNHDA, CDR2 SQIVND, per germline (reference sequence). This CDR3 contains 13 residues. V dropped 3 bases and J dropped 3 bases, with 6 bases sitting between them. The CDR3 region has the DNA TGTGCCAGTAGTATCAGGGATGGAAACACCATATATTTT. Its protein product is CASSIRDGNTIYF.

This chain connects TRBV28 to TRBJ1-2; 10 bases are a match to TRBD1. CDR1 is MDHEN, CDR2 SYDVKM, per germline. The CDR3 runs to 15 residues. Losses at the gene ends were 8 bases for V and 2 bases for J; bases not matched to a gene: 8. The CDR3 loop is CASGSGQGSNYGYTF. The DNA for the CDR3 is TGTGCCAGCGGTTCGGGACAGGGGTCCAACTATGGCTACACCTTC.

This clone appeared a few times. The rearrangement joins TRBV2 to TRBJ1-1, with D uncertain. CDR1 SNHLY and CDR2 FYNNEI come from the germline V gene. This CDR3 is 13 amino acids long. V was clipped by 1 base and J by 1 base, with 4 bases between them. In nucleotides, the CDR3 is TGTGCCAGCAGTGAAGGATGGAACACTGAAGCTTTCTTT. Translation: CASSEGWNTEAFF. The full variable domain, completed using reference TRBV2 and TRBJ1-1, is EPEVTQTPSHQVTQMGQEVILRCVPISNHLYFYWYRQILGQKVEFLVSFYNNEISEKSEIFDDQFSVERPDGSNFTLKIRSTKLEDSAMYFCASSEGWNTEAFFGQGTRLTVV.